This TCR beta chain was captured by sequencing in a study of cytomegalovirus exposure and HLA in healthy donors. General study findings and limits: Associated with cytomegalovirus, according to the listing, were some 180 TCR beta chains. Many donors shared some public TCRs, even though most TCR sequences were rare. In vitro assays verified that a few CMV-associated chains recognized CMV antigens specifically. Accounts indicate the classifier identified cytomegalovirus status with strong specificity and sensitivity.

The repertoire was sequenced with immunoSEQ multiplex PCR; TCRdb's copy has only in-frame clones and lacks some. Of over 200,000 clones listed, around four fifths are singletons. In germline, CDR1 is SGHRS, CDR2 YFSETQ. V trimming: 2 bases; J trimming: 5 bases; junction bases outside the gene matches: 6. The length of the CDR3 is 15 residues. With regard to this clone: Its antigen is unknown.

The TCR comes from a young woman in good health and CMV-seronegative. The chain links TRBV5-1 to TRBJ2-3, with TRBD1 identical over 9 bases. Material for sequencing was PBMCs. The CDR3 DNA reads as TGCGCCAGCAGCTTTGGAGGGGACAGGGTAGATACGCAGTATTTT. Its protein is CASSFGGDRVDTQYF.